This T cell receptor (beta chain) was captured by sequencing in a study of blood T cell repertoires in COVID-19. This clone was recorded a few times. TCRdb's table, derived via immunoSEQ multiplex PCR, lists solely in-frame clones and lacks some. The table includes tens of thousands of clones, roughly 78% detected once. The CDR3 is made up of 14 amino acids. Trimming removed 5 bases from V and 6 bases from J, with 17 bases in between. CDR1 is SGHAT, CDR2 FQNNGV, per germline. Specimen: peripheral blood. The clonotype comes from an elderly woman with acute or convalescent COVID-19. The chain employs TRBV11-2 and TRBJ2-7; tentative D call: TRBD2 (6 bases). The CDR3 loop reads CASSKQRAAVEQYF. The CDR3 nucleotides are TGTGCCAGCAGCAAACAGCGGGCCGCTGTCGAGCAGTACTTC.